The 18 T cell receptor beta chains below were found in one sample sequenced in a study of blood T cell repertoires in COVID-19. Sequenced by immunoSEQ multiplex PCR; TCRdb stores in-frame clones only, minus some. The repertoire holds under 250,000 clones, with about 90% as singletons. Sequenced material: peripheral blood. The receptors were gathered from a man aged 25-40 years with acute or convalescent COVID-19.

This clone has more than one count but fewer than ten. The rearrangement links TRBV7-6 to TRBJ2-5; a weak D match, TRBD1 (5 bases). Per germline, CDR1 SGHVS and CDR2 FNYEAQ. The CDR3 length is 12 residues. V gave up 1 base and J gave up 7 bases, with 7 bases separating them. The CDR3 DNA reads TGTGCCAGCAGCTTAGAGGGGTGGACCCAGTACTTC. This codes for CASSLEGWTQYF.

The rearrangement links TRBV11-2 to TRBJ1-3; 7 bases match TRBD1. Germline-derived CDR1 and CDR2 are SGHAT and FQNNGV. This CDR3 contains 15 residues. V gave up 0 bases and J gave up 1 base; unmatched junction bases: 0. The CDR3 nucleotides are TGTGCCAGCAGCTTAGAGACAGGGTCTGGAAACACCATATATTTT. This sequence encodes CASSLETGSGNTIYF. The whole variable domain, filled in from reference TRBV11-2 and TRBJ1-3, reads EAGVAQSPRYKIIEKRQSVAFWCNPISGHATLYWYQQILGQGPKLLIQFQNNGVVDDSQLPKDRFSAERLKGVDSTLKIQPAKLEDSAVYLCASSLETGSGNTIYFGEGSWLTVV.

Of note for this clone: An end of the junction does not agree with germline; a read error may underlie this. The chain combines TRBV18 with TRBJ1-5; 7 bases fit TRBD1. The CDR3 length is 13 residues. Germline V gene lookup returns CDR1 KGHSH and CDR2 LQKENI. The CDR3 DNA is TGTGCCAGCTCCCAACAGGGGTATCATCCCCAGCATTTT. Protein: CASSQQGYHPQHF.

V gene TRBV30 combines with J gene TRBJ2-2; D might be TRBD2 (7 bases). CDR1 is GTSNPN and CDR2 is SVGIG in the germline V gene (reference sequence). The length of the CDR3 is 14 residues. V lost 2 bases and J lost 6, with 13 bases in between. The DNA for the CDR3 is TGTGCCTGGAGTTCTCGGGGGGCGGCCGGGGAGCTGTTTTTT. Translated: CAWSSRGAAGELFF.

The rearrangement joins TRBV7-2 to TRBJ2-7, with 12 bases lining up with TRBD2. The CDR3 is made up of 15 amino acids. The germline V gene has CDR1 SGHTA and CDR2 FQGNSA. The V and J ends lost 2 bases and 2 bases, in that order; junction bases with no gene match: 1. CDR3 nucleotides: TGTGCCAGCAGCTTATGGACTAGCGGGGCCTACGAGCAGTACTTC. Encoded protein: CASSLWTSGAYEQYF.

The chain is built from TRBV5-1 and TRBJ1-2; TRBD1 aligns across 7 bases. The germline V gene has CDR1 SGHRS and CDR2 YFSETQ. CDR3 length: 12 residues. V lost 4 bases to trimming and J lost 6 bases; unmatched junction nucleotides: 3. The CDR3 DNA is TGCGCCAGCAGCCCTCAGGGGGATGGCTACACCTTC. Its translation is CASSPQGDGYTF.

The CDR3 is CASSLGRDRTEAFF. The CDR3 DNA sequence: TGCGCCAGCAGCTTAGGTCGGGATCGCACTGAAGCTTTCTTT. The chain couples TRBV5-1 to TRBJ1-1; D gene unclear. Germline V gene sequence: CDR1 SGHRS, CDR2 YFSETQ. The V end lost 2 bases, the J end lost 4 bases, and 12 bases lay between the germline ends. The CDR3 has 14 amino acids. The entire variable domain, with the rest obtained from reference TRBV5-1 and TRBJ1-1, is as follows: KAGVTQTPRYLIKTRGQQVTLSCSPISGHRSVSWYQQTPGQGLQFLFEYFSETQRNKGNFPGRFSGRQFSNSRSEMNVSTLELGDSALYLCASSLGRDRTEAFFGQGTRLTVV.

The V gene is TRBV5-1, the J gene TRBJ2-6; D is ambiguous. CDR1 and CDR2 (germline): SGHRS, YFSETQ. Deletions cut 2 bases from V and 1 base from J, with 7 bases between. The CDR3 loop spans 15 amino acids. CDR3 amino acids: CASSLLISGANVLTF. The DNA for the CDR3 is TGCGCCAGCAGCTTACTAATATCTGGGGCCAACGTCCTGACTTTC. The entire variable domain, with the rest obtained from reference TRBV5-1 and TRBJ2-6, is as follows: KAGVTQTPRYLIKTRGQQVTLSCSPISGHRSVSWYQQTPGQGLQFLFEYFSETQRNKGNFPGRFSGRQFSNSRSEMNVSTLELGDSALYLCASSLLISGANVLTFGAGSRLTVL.

V gene TRBV7-9 combines with J gene TRBJ1-6, with 9 bases lining up with TRBD1. Trimming at V came to 5 bases and at J to 3 bases, leaving 8 bases not matched to a gene. CDR1 and CDR2 from the germline V gene are SEHNR and FQNEAQ (reference sequence). This CDR3 spans 17 amino acids. This chain's CDR3 is CASSLLTTGGYNSPLHF. In DNA form, the CDR3 reads TGTGCCAGCAGCCTACTTACGACAGGGGGCTATAATTCACCCCTCCACTTT.

The gene calls are TRBV6-5 and TRBJ2-6, with 10 bases matching TRBD1. The V segment lost 6 bases and the J segment 3 bases; nucleotides outside the gene matches: 2. CDR3 length: 15 amino acids. Germline loops: CDR1 MNHEY, CDR2 SVGAGI. CDR3 DNA sequence: TGTGCCAGCAGGGGACAGGGGTTTGGGGCCAACGTCCTGACTTTC. Translating gives CASRGQGFGANVLTF.

V is TRBV9 and J is TRBJ2-1; D perhaps matches TRBD1 (5 bases). With 4 bases removed from V and 3 bases from J, the gap between germline ends came to 17 bases. The germline V gene has CDR1 SGDLS and CDR2 YYNGEE. The CDR3 has 16 residues. The CDR3 is CASSPSGATGYNEQFF. CDR3 nucleotide sequence: TGTGCCAGCAGCCCGAGTGGGGCTACGGGCTACAATGAGCAGTTCTTC.

This clone was found once. The chain combines TRBV2 with TRBJ1-5; 10 bases match TRBD1. CDR1 and CDR2 from the germline V gene are SNHLY and FYNNEI. The CDR3 is 15 residues long. V lost 2 bases, J lost 7 bases, and 5 bases stayed unmatched. CDR3 region: CASSEIGTGVQPQHF. The DNA for the CDR3 is TGTGCCAGCAGTGAAATCGGGACAGGGGTGCAGCCCCAGCATTTT.

The rearrangement joins TRBV5-1 to TRBJ2-7; 9 nucleotides align to TRBD1. Germline CDR1 SGHRS, CDR2 YFSETQ. The CDR3 loop spans 15 amino acids. With V trimmed by 3 bases and J by 2 bases, 6 bases remained unmatched. Here the CDR3 reads CASSSGQGPPYEQYF. The CDR3 bases are TGCGCCAGCAGCTCCGGACAGGGGCCCCCCTACGAGCAGTACTTC.

The V call is TRBV30, the J call TRBJ1-1; 8 positions match TRBD1. The CDR3 is 15 amino acids. Germline V gene data show CDR1 as GTSNPN and CDR2 as SVGIG (reference sequence). The junction had 12 bases not matched to a gene; V was cut back by 4 bases and J by 5 bases. This chain's CDR3 is CAWTRTGRGDTEAFF. Here the CDR3 DNA reads TGTGCCTGGACCCGGACAGGGAGAGGGGATACTGAAGCTTTCTTT.

V is TRBV7-9 and J is TRBJ2-3; 10 nucleotides match TRBD2. From germline, CDR1 is SEHNR and CDR2 FQNEAQ (reference sequence). There are 14 residues in the CDR3. V was pared by 6 bases and J by 4 bases, with 4 bases of the junction left unmatched. The DNA for the CDR3 is TGTGCCAGCAGGCTAGCGGGAGTCGCAGATACGCAGTATTTT. Protein: CASRLAGVADTQYF.

The chain links TRBV27 to TRBJ2-2, with TRBD1 matching over 10 bases. The CDR3 sequence is 16 residues long. In germline, CDR1 is MNHEY, CDR2 SMNVEV (reference sequence). Germline trimming cut 0 bases from V and 7 bases from J; bases unmatched to any gene: 5. The CDR3 reads CASSLSPGQGFGELFF. The CDR3 DNA follows: TGTGCCAGCAGTTTATCCCCGGGACAGGGGTTCGGGGAGCTGTTTTTT.

The rearrangement joins TRBV7-9 to TRBJ1-1; D remains unclear. Germline V gene sequence: CDR1 SEHNR, CDR2 FQNEAQ (reference sequence). The CDR3 has 12 amino acids. Trimming removed 5 bases from V and 12 bases from J, with 16 bases in between. The CDR3 DNA sequence: TGTGCCAGCAGCCCGACCGGCGGATCTACTTTCTTT. It translates to CASSPTGGSTFF.

V usage is TRBV5-1 and J usage is TRBJ2-3, with TRBD1 matching over 7 bases. Unmatched junction bases numbered 1, after V lost 2 bases and J lost 4 bases. The V gene's germline CDR1 is SGHRS and CDR2 YFSETQ. CDR3 size: 13 residues. CDR3 protein: CASSFQGADTQYF. Here the CDR3 DNA reads TGCGCCAGCAGCTTCCAGGGGGCAGATACGCAGTATTTT.